These 5 T cell receptor beta chains originate from one sample sequenced in a study of graft-versus-host responses after intestinal transplantation. The protocol was immunoSEQ multiplex PCR, while the TCRdb copy is restricted to in-frame clones and leaves out a portion. Among around 38,000 clones listed, roughly four fifths were seen once. Source: PBMCs, taken 1070 days after transplant. The receptors were gathered from a human patient who received an intestinal transplant, so some T cells may come from the graft donor.

The V gene is TRBV6-6, the J gene TRBJ2-2; 9 bases are shared with TRBD2. The trim removed 1 base at V and 7 bases at J, leaving 4 bases unmatched. The V gene's germline CDR1 is MNHNY and CDR2 SVGAGI (reference sequence). The CDR3 spans 15 residues. CDR3 bases: TGTGCCAGCAGTTACTATAGCGGGAGCGGCGGGGAGCTGTTTTTT. Translation gives CASSYYSGSGGELFF.

This chain connects TRBV2 to TRBJ1-5, with D unclear. Trimming took off 6 bases at V and 4 bases at J, with 10 bases between the two ends. This CDR3 has 13 amino acids. Germline values: CDR1 SNHLY, CDR2 FYNNEI. Here the CDR3 DNA reads TGTGCCAGCAGGGTCCGGGGAAATCAGCCCCAGCATTTT. Protein product: CASRVRGNQPQHF.

The rearrangement uses TRBV4-1 and TRBJ2-7; D might be TRBD2 (6 bases). Germline values: CDR1 MGHRA, CDR2 YSYEKL. The CDR3 extends over 15 amino acids. Trimming shortened V by 1 base and J by 1 base, and 11 bases separated the two germline ends. In DNA form, the CDR3 reads TGCGCCAGCAGCCAAGGGGCAGGGAGGTCCTACGAGCAGTACTTC. It is translated as CASSQGAGRSYEQYF.

The V and J genes are TRBV29-1 and TRBJ1-5; no firm D call. Germline CDR1 and CDR2: SQVTM and ANQGSEA. The CDR3 is made up of 14 amino acids. V lost 6 bases to trimming and J lost 2 bases, with 14 bases between them. CDR3 residues: CSVSNGGGNQPQHF. The CDR3 DNA reads as TGCAGCGTCTCCAACGGTGGGGGCAATCAGCCCCAGCATTTT.

This chain joins TRBV7-9 and TRBJ2-7, with TRBD1 as a possible D gene (6 bases). Germline V gives CDR1 SEHNR, CDR2 FQNEAQ (reference sequence). This CDR3 spans 14 amino acids. Trimming took off 3 bases at V and 6 bases at J, with 15 bases between the two ends. CDR3: CASSLDSLWGEQYF. DNA of the CDR3: TGTGCCAGCAGCTTGGACAGCTTGTGGGGCGAGCAGTACTTC.